Following are 18 T cell receptor beta chains from one sample sequenced in a study of PD-1 blockade in mismatch repair-deficient tumors. Data came from immunoSEQ multiplex PCR; TCRdb stores just in-frame clones and leaves some out. The sample has about 22,000 clones, 84% seen once. The source material was peripheral blood, sampled 2 weeks after starting pembrolizumab. The receptors here all came from an adult with mismatch repair-deficient cancer.

The rearrangement links TRBV28 to TRBJ2-7; D might be TRBD2 (5 bases). Trimming left V 4 bases short and J 5 bases short, with 12 bases between. CDR1 MDHEN and CDR2 SYDVKM come from the germline V gene. The CDR3 length is 13 residues. The CDR3, as DNA: TGTGCCAGCAGTTCCCAAGGAGCGGACGAGCAGTACTTC. Protein: CASSSQGADEQYF.

The chain carries TRBV2 and TRBJ2-4, with D maybe TRBD1 (6 bases). V was shortened by 6 bases and J by 1 base, with 25 bases between the two germline ends. The CDR3 is made up of 19 amino acids. Germline assignment: CDR1 SNHLY and CDR2 FYNNEI. In DNA form, the CDR3 reads TGTGCCAGCAGCGCTACAGGGTACGCGATATCGGGGGCCAAAAACATTCAGTACTTC. Translation gives CASSATGYAISGAKNIQYF.

Worth noting for this clone: Distinct nucleotide sequences in the sample also encode this CDR3. The rearrangement joins TRBV19 to TRBJ2-3, with a weak D call TRBD1 (5 bases). The V end was cut by 5 bases, the J end by 0 bases, with 9 bases between. Germline CDR1 reads LNHDA; CDR2 reads SQIVND (reference sequence). The CDR3 runs to 14 residues. The chain's CDR3 is CASSYDSSTDTQYF. The DNA of the CDR3 is TGTGCCAGTAGTTATGACAGTAGCACAGATACGCAGTATTTT.

This clone has more than one count but fewer than ten. The V call is TRBV7-9, the J call TRBJ2-5, with TRBD2 identical over 9 bases. V lost 7 bases and J lost 5; bases outside the gene matches: 11. Germline V gene data show CDR1 as SEHNR and CDR2 as FQNEAQ (reference sequence). This CDR3 has 15 residues. The CDR3, as DNA: TGTGCCAGCACCCACCCTCTAGCGGGATGGGAGACCCAGTACTTC. Amino acids: CASTHPLAGWETQYF.

The rearrangement uses TRBV6-6 and TRBJ2-7; 10 bases fit TRBD2. CDR1 and CDR2 from the germline V gene are MNHNY and SVGAGI (reference sequence). CDR3 length: 16 residues. After removal of 7 bases from V and 7 bases from J, the junction contained 16 bases not matched to a gene. This CDR3 reads CASTKSGRARGAEQYF. CDR3 bases: TGTGCCAGCACTAAAAGCGGGAGGGCCCGTGGGGCGGAGCAGTACTTC.

In this sample, this clone turned up a few times. The chain links TRBV29-1 to TRBJ2-1, with D perhaps being TRBD1 or TRBD2 (5 bases each). CDR3 length equals 13 residues. The V gene lost 4 bases and the J gene lost 4 bases, with 11 bases spanning the gap. The germline V gene encodes CDR1 SQVTM and CDR2 ANQGSEA. In DNA form, the CDR3 reads TGCAGCGTTGTCACGGGGACGTACAATGAGCAGTTCTTC. Translated: CSVVTGTYNEQFF.

The chain joins TRBV7-2 to TRBJ2-7, with TRBD2 identical over 8 bases. V was pared by 2 bases and J by 7 bases, with 7 bases of the junction left unmatched. The CDR3 covers 14 residues. In germline, CDR1 is SGHTA, CDR2 FQGNSA. CDR3 amino acids: CASSLQRELGEQYF. CDR3 in DNA: TGTGCCAGCAGCTTACAGCGGGAGCTTGGGGAGCAGTACTTC. The complete variable domain, with remaining parts taken from reference TRBV7-2 and TRBJ2-7, reads GAGVSQSPSNKVTEKGKDVELRCDPISGHTALYWYRQSLGQGLEFLIYFQGNSAPDKSGLPSDRFSAERTGGSVSTLTIQRTQQEDSAVYLCASSLQRELGEQYFGPGTRLTVT.

For the CDR3, the DNA is TGCGCCAGCAGCCTCGTTCTGACTAGCGGCTACGAGCAGTACTTC. Amino acid sequence: CASSLVLTSGYEQYF. The chain couples TRBV4-1 to TRBJ2-7; 9 nucleotides line up with TRBD2. The CDR3 has 15 residues. Germline trimming cut 4 bases from V and 3 bases from J; bases unmatched to any gene: 7. Germline CDR1 and CDR2: MGHRA and YSYEKL.

The chain employs TRBV10-2 and TRBJ1-1, with unresolved D. V lost 8 bases to trimming and J lost 5 bases, with 21 bases between them. Looked up from germline, CDR1 is WSHSY and CDR2 is SAAADI. This CDR3 contains 15 residues. CDR3 nucleotide sequence: TGCGCCAGCCTGGGATCTGGGCAAGGTGAGACTGAAGCTTTCTTT. It is translated as CASLGSGQGETEAFF.

The chain carries TRBV6-5 and TRBJ1-1; D is uncertain. Looked up from germline, CDR1 is MNHEY and CDR2 is SVGAGI. CDR3 length: 13 residues. The V end was cut by 4 bases, the J end by 3 bases, with 9 bases between. CDR3 sequence: CASSLRLDTEAFF. CDR3 DNA sequence: TGTGCCAGCAGTTTGCGGTTGGACACTGAAGCTTTCTTT.

The chain is built from TRBV7-9 and TRBJ2-7; D is unresolved. This CDR3 has 15 amino acids. V was shortened by 5 bases and J by 3 bases, with 17 bases between the two germline ends. Germline V gives CDR1 SEHNR, CDR2 FQNEAQ (reference sequence). CDR3 in amino acids: CASSPGGRPSYEQYF. DNA for the CDR3: TGTGCCAGCAGCCCGGGCGGACGGCCAAGCTACGAGCAGTACTTC.

V gene TRBV10-3 combines with J gene TRBJ2-2; 7 bases map to TRBD2. The CDR3 covers 15 residues. Germline trimming cut 3 bases from V and 2 bases from J; bases unmatched to any gene: 3. Germline V gene lookup returns CDR1 ENHRY and CDR2 SYGVKD. The CDR3 is CAISDGGGNTGELFF. DNA for the CDR3: TGTGCCATCAGTGATGGCGGGGGTAACACCGGGGAGCTGTTTTTT.

A few counts support this clone. The chain links TRBV19 to TRBJ2-3; a possible D gene is TRBD2 (6 bases). V lost 2 bases, J lost 8 bases, and 20 bases lay in between. This CDR3 region has 16 residues. The germline gives CDR1 LNHDA, CDR2 SQIVND (reference sequence). The CDR3 loop is CASSIYGGTDLGTQYF. CDR3 coding DNA: TGTGCCAGTAGTATATACGGCGGGACCGACCTCGGTACGCAGTATTTT.

The chain carries TRBV5-8 and TRBJ2-1; D is unclear. Trimming cost V 2 bases and J 0 bases, with 12 bases left between them. The CDR3 covers 16 residues. Germline values: CDR1 SGHTS, CDR2 YDEGEE. The CDR3 protein is CASSLVTVSSYNEQFF. In DNA form, the CDR3 reads TGTGCCAGCAGCTTAGTTACCGTCAGCTCCTACAATGAGCAGTTCTTC. Full variable domain (remainder filled in from reference TRBV5-8 and TRBJ2-1): EAGVTQSPTHLIKTRGQQATLRCSPISGHTSVYWYQQALGLGLQFLLWYDEGEERNRGNFPPRFSGRQFPNYSSELNVNALELEDSALYLCASSLVTVSSYNEQFFGPGTRLTVL.

This clone was seen a single time. The chain is built from TRBV5-1 and TRBJ2-5; D uncertain. V was clipped by 6 bases and J by 0 bases, with 12 bases between them. This CDR3 is built from 14 residues. CDR1 is SGHRS, CDR2 YFSETQ, per germline. The CDR3 DNA reads as TGCGCCAGCAAGGGTGGAATCGACCAAGAGACCCAGTACTTC. Amino acids: CASKGGIDQETQYF.

V gene TRBV28 combines with J gene TRBJ2-5, with 8 bases aligning to TRBD1. Germline CDR1 is MDHEN and CDR2 is SYDVKM. V shed 2 bases, J shed 6 bases, and the junction held 8 bases outside the gene matches. This CDR3 region has 15 residues. The CDR3 region has the DNA TGTGCCAGCAGTTTAACAGGGGGTCCGCGGCAGACCCAGTACTTC. Encoded protein: CASSLTGGPRQTQYF.

The chain employs TRBV11-3 and TRBJ2-3; tentative D call: TRBD1 (8 bases). Trimming left V 5 bases short and J 1 base short, with 13 bases between. The CDR3 is 15 amino acids. Germline V gene data show CDR1 as SGHNT and CDR2 as YENEEA. DNA of the CDR3: TGTGCCAGCAGCGATACAGGGGGGGGCACAGATACGCAGTATTTT. Residues: CASSDTGGGTDTQYF.

The J gene is TRBJ2-1, the V gene TRBV9; D remains ambiguous. In germline, CDR1 is SGDLS, CDR2 YYNGEE. This CDR3 has 13 residues. V was shortened by 5 bases and J by 9 bases, with 15 bases between the two germline ends. The CDR3 sequence: CASSEGSLLEQFF. The CDR3 DNA is TGTGCCAGCAGTGAAGGCAGTTTACTTGAGCAGTTCTTC.